This entry features one T cell receptor beta chain sequence. This record belongs to a study of CD8+CD57+ T cells in acquired aplastic anemia. Study context: When averaged, DNA from sorted CD4+ and CD8+ cells came to approximately 3.2 ug.

For CDR3 and TCR beta VDJ profiling, genomic DNA was the template used. TCRdb ran MiXCR on the reads and lists one entry per CDR3 protein. Here the sample spans just over 400,000 distinct CDR3 sequences, about two thirds being singletons. The germline V and J ends were trimmed by 5 bases and 9 bases, with 19 bases remaining between them. CDR1 and CDR2 (germline): DFQATT, SNEGSKA (reference sequence). The CDR3 contains 13 residues. This clonotype was sampled from a human donor in good health, serving as a control. Sample: sorted CD4+, CD8+, or CD8+CD57+ T cells (not recorded which) from PBMCs. The chain couples TRBV20-1 to TRBJ1-2; weak D call: TRBD1 (5 bases). The CDR3 loop is CSAGATTDNCYTF. In DNA form, the CDR3 reads TGCAGTGCTGGGGCGACAACCGACAATTGCTACACCTTC.